The sequence of this T cell receptor (beta chain) was determined in a study of neurological immune-mediated disorders. This clonotype was detected ten times or more. TCRdb re-analysed the 5' RACE reads in MiXCR, keeping a single row per CDR3 protein. The data hold about 55,000 distinct CDR3 sequences, with under 5% observed a single time. Sequenced: CD4+ T cells from blood. The receptor was derived from a woman aged 40 to 50 with multiple sclerosis.

The CDR3 is CASSTYRGVSYNSPLHF. The CDR3 nucleotides are TGTGCCAGCAGCACCTACAGGGGAGTCTCCTATAATTCACCCCTCCACTTT. This chain uses TRBV11-2 with TRBJ1-6; 7 nucleotides match TRBD1. Germline loops: CDR1 SGHAT, CDR2 FQNNGV. The junction had 7 bases not matched to a gene; V was cut back by 5 bases and J by 0 bases. The CDR3 runs to 17 residues. The full variable domain, with the rest looked up from reference TRBV11-2 and TRBJ1-6, is EAGVAQSPRYKIIEKRQSVAFWCNPISGHATLYWYQQILGQGPKLLIQFQNNGVVDDSQLPKDRFSAERLKGVDSTLKIQPAKLEDSAVYLCASSTYRGVSYNSPLHFGNGTRLTVT.